This T cell receptor beta chain derives from a study of CD8 T cells in Susac syndrome. Random hexamers were used to reverse transcribe the RNA input (about 0.5 to 1 ug). By means of immunoSEQ multiplex PCR, TCR beta CDR3 spanning 54 Vbeta and 13 Jbeta underwent amplification. TCRdb called the immunoSEQ multiplex PCR reads again in MiXCR, with one record for every CDR3 protein. The table has 150,000 to 200,000 distinct CDR3 sequences, 93% seen once; the top ten hold over 0.11%. CD8+ and CD4+ blood T cells underwent TCR beta sequencing. Controls matched for age and sex were healthy donors. FACS was used to enrich TEMRA cells, whereas the CD8+ and CD4+ T cells were obtained by negative isolation. The CDR3 has 12 amino acids. CDR1 is MNHNS and CDR2 is SASEGT in the germline V gene. Trimming took 5 bases from V and 6 from J, leaving 9 bases between them.

Sequenced: CD4+ T cells from PBMCs. The receptor comes from a human donor in good health. The J gene is TRBJ2-3, the V gene TRBV6-1; D call uncertain. CDR3 in DNA: TGTGCCAGCAGTAGAACGTTTGATACGCAGTATTTT. Its translation is CASSRTFDTQYF.